The TCR beta chain under discussion was sequenced for a study of beta chain features in type 1 diabetes. Study conclusions and caveats: At VDJ recombination sites, type 1 diabetes patients had fewer insertions and more deleted nucleotides. For patients, the naive, central memory and Treg TCRB repertoires appeared more alike than for healthy donors. Within each of all four CD4+ subsets, Type 1 diabetes patients had TCRB CDR3s that were moderately but significantly shorter.

Regarding this clone: Its matching antigen is unknown.

Expressed TCRB transcripts were sequenced, since all the RNA that had been isolated was reverse transcribed. Data came from immunoSEQ multiplex PCR; TCRdb stores just in-frame clones and leaves some out. In the table there are under 900,000 clones, 17% of which are singletons. CDR3 size: 16 residues. Trimming stripped 5 bases from V and 8 bases from J, with 22 bases between. CDR1 and CDR2 (germline): SGHTA, FQGNSA. This sequence joins TRBV7-2 and TRBJ2-1; D is unresolved. Sequencing input: naive CD4+ T cells from blood. The sequence came from a woman aged 18-29 years in good health. CDR3 DNA: TGTGCCAGCAGCCAAAGGTTAGCTCGAGTTGGCGATGAGCAGTTCTTC. As protein: CASSQRLARVGDEQFF.